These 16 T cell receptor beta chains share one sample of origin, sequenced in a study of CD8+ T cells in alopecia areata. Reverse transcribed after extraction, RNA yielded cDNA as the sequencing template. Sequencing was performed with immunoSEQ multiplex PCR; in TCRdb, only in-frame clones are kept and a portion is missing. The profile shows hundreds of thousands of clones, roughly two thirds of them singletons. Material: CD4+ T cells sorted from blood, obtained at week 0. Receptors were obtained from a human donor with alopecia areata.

CDR3 DNA sequence: TGCAGCGCTACAGCGGTCCTAAACATTCAGTACTTC. It is translated as CSATAVLNIQYF. The V gene is TRBV29-1, the J gene TRBJ2-4; D is perhaps TRBD2 (5 bases). The V end was cut by 7 bases, the J end by 6 bases, with 13 bases between. The germline V gene encodes CDR1 SQVTM and CDR2 ANQGSEA. CDR3 size: 12 residues.

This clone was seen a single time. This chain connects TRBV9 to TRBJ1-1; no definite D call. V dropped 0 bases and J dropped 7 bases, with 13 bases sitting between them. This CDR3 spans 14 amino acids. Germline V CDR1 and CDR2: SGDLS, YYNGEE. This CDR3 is CASSVANGLSEAFF. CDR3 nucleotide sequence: TGTGCCAGCAGCGTAGCTAATGGATTGAGTGAAGCTTTCTTT.

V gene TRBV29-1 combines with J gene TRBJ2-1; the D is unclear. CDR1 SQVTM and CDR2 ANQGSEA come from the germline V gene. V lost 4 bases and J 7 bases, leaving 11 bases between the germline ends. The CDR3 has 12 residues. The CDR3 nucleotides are TGCAGCGTTGCACGGTCCTCTAATGAGCAGTTCTTC. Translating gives CSVARSSNEQFF.

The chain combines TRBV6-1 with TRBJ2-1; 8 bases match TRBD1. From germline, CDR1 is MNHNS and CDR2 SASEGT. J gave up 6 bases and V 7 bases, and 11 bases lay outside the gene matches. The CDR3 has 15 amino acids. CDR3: CASNLRWTGTNEQFF. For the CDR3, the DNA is TGTGCCAGCAACCTCAGATGGACAGGGACCAATGAGCAGTTCTTC.

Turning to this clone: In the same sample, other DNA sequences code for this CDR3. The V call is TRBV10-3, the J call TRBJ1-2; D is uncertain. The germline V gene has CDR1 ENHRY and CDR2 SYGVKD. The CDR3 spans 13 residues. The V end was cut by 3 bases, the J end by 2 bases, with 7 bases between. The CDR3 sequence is CAISEGGNYGYTF. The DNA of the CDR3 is TGTGCCATCAGTGAAGGAGGGAACTATGGCTACACCTTC.

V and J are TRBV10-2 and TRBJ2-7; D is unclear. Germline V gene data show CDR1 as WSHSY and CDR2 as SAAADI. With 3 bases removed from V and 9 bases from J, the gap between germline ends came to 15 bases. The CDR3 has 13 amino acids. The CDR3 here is CASSDRTDARQYF. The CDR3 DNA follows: TGCGCCAGCAGTGACCGGACGGACGCGAGGCAGTACTTC.

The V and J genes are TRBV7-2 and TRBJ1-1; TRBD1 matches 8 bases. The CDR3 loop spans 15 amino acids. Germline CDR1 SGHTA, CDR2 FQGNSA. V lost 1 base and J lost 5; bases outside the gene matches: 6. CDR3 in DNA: TGTGCCAGCAGCTTAGTAAGCGACAGGGGAACTGAAGCTTTCTTT. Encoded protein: CASSLVSDRGTEAFF. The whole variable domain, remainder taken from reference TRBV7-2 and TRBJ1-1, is GAGVSQSPSNKVTEKGKDVELRCDPISGHTALYWYRQSLGQGLEFLIYFQGNSAPDKSGLPSDRFSAERTGGSVSTLTIQRTQQEDSAVYLCASSLVSDRGTEAFFGQGTRLTVV.

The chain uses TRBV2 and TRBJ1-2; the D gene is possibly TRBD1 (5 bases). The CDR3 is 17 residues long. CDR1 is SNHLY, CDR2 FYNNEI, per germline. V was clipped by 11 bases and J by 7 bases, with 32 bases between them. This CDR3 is CAPLGFTGREGSAGYTF. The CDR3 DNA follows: TGTGCCCCCCTCGGGTTTACAGGTAGAGAGGGGAGCGCTGGCTACACCTTC.

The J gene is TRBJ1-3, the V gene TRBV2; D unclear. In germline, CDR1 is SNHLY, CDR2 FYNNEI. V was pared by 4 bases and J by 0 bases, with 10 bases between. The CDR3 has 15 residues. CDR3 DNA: TGTGCCAGCAGTGCGGAGGACCTCTCTGGAAACACCATATATTTT. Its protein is CASSAEDLSGNTIYF.

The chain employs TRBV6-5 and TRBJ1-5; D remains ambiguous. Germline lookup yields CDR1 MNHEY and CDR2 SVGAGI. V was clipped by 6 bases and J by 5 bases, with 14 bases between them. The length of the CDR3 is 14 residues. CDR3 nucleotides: TGTGCCAGCAGCCGCCGCGGGGTGGATCAGCCCCAGCATTTT. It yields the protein CASSRRGVDQPQHF.

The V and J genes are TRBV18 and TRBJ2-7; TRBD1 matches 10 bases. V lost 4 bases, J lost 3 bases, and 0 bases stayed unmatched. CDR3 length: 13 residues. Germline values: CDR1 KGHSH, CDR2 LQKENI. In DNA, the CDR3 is TGTGCCAGCTCACGGGACAGGGGCTACGAGCAGTACTTC. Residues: CASSRDRGYEQYF.

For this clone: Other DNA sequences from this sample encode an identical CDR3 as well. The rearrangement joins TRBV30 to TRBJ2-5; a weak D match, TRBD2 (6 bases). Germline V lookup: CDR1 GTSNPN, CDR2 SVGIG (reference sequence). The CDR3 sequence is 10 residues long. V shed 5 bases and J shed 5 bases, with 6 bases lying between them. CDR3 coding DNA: TGTGCCTGGGGGGGGGAGACCCAGTACTTC. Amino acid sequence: CAWGGETQYF.

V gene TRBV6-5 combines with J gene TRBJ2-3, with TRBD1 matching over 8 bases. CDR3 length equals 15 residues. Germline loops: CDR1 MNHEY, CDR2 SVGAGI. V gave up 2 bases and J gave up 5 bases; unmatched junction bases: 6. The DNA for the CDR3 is TGTGCCAGCAGTTACCTTGGACAGGGTGGAGATACGCAGTATTTT. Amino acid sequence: CASSYLGQGGDTQYF.

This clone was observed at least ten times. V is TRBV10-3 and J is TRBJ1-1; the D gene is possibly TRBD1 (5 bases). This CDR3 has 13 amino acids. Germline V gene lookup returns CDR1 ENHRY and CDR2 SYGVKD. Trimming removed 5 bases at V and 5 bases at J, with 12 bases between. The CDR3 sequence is CAISPGPPTEAFF. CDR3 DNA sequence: TGTGCCATCAGTCCGGGACCGCCGACTGAAGCTTTCTTT.

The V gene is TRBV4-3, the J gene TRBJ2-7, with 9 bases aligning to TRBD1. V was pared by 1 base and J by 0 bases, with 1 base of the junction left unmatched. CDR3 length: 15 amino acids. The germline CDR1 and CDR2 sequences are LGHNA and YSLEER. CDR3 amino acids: CASSQVDRGSYEQYF. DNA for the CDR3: TGCGCCAGCAGCCAAGTGGACAGGGGCTCCTACGAGCAGTACTTC.

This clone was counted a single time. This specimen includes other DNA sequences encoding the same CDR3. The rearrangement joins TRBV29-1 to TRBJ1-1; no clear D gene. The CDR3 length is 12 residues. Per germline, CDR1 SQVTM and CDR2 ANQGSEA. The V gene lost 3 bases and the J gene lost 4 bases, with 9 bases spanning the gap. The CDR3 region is CSVETPGTEAFF. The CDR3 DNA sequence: TGCAGCGTTGAGACGCCAGGCACTGAAGCTTTCTTT.